These T cell receptor beta chains were read from a single sample in a study of patients and donors after allogeneic stem cell transplantation. TCRdb reprocessed the RT-PCR reads with MiXCR, giving one entry per CDR3 protein. The data hold roughly 150,000 distinct CDR3 sequences, with approximately 24% observed a single time. The sample was blood, either unsorted or a sorted T cell fraction (not recorded which). Every receptor here comes from a human donor who was either an allogeneic HSCT recipient or a stem cell or donor lymphocyte infusion donor (not recorded which). It is not recorded whose cells these are; they may come from a transplant donor. The CDR3 runs from the conserved cysteine through the conserved F or W. The D gene is left open where the match is weak. Size values are once, few and many counts, or a class for expanded clones, and some rows have none.

clone size: -
V gene: TRBV4-1
J gene: TRBJ1-2
D gene: -
CDR3 DNA: TGCGCCAGCAGCCAAGGTCCAGACTATGGCTACACCTTC
CDR3 protein: CASSQGPDYGYTF

clone size: -
V gene: TRBV5-1
J gene: TRBJ2-3
D gene: -
CDR3 DNA: TGCGCCAGCATTATGGACCCATCGGGCACAGATACGCAGTATTTT
CDR3 protein: CASIMDPSGTDTQYF

clone size: many
V gene: TRBV25-1
J gene: TRBJ1-4
D gene: -
CDR3 DNA: TGTGCCAGCAGTGACCAGGAAACGGGAGAAAAACTGTTTTTT
CDR3 protein: CASSDQETGEKLFF

clone size: few
V gene: TRBV20-1
J gene: TRBJ1-5
D gene: -
CDR3 DNA: TGCAGTGCTATCCCCGGCGGTCAGCCCCAGCATTTT
CDR3 protein: CSAIPGGQPQHF

clone size: -
V gene: TRBV6-1
J gene: TRBJ1-1
D gene: -
CDR3 DNA: TGTGCCAGCAGCAAGATCCACAACACTGAAGCTTTCTTT
CDR3 protein: CASSKIHNTEAFF

clone size: -
V gene: TRBV24-1
J gene: TRBJ2-1
D gene: -
CDR3 DNA: TGTGCCACCAGTGATTTCTTAGATGAGCAGTTCTTC
CDR3 protein: CATSDFLDEQFF

clone size: -
V gene: TRBV5-1
J gene: TRBJ1-6
D gene: TRBD1
CDR3 DNA: TGCGCCAGCAGCTGGGGGACAGGGACGGGTTCACCCCTCCACTTT
CDR3 protein: CASSWGTGTGSPLHF

clone size: -
V gene: TRBV10-3
J gene: TRBJ2-2
D gene: -
CDR3 DNA: TGTGCCATCAGTGAGTCGAGCGGCGCTTCGGGAAACACCGGGGAGCTGTTTTTT
CDR3 protein: CAISESSGASGNTGELFF

clone size: few
V gene: TRBV11-2
J gene: TRBJ1-1
D gene: -
CDR3 DNA: TGTGCCAGCAGCTCCCATGTGGTGGGGTACACTGAAGCTTTCTTT
CDR3 protein: CASSSHVVGYTEAFF

clone size: -
V gene: TRBV4-1
J gene: TRBJ1-2
D gene: -
CDR3 DNA: TGCGCCAGCAGCCTTTGGACCGAAAACTATGGCTACACCTTC
CDR3 protein: CASSLWTENYGYTF

clone size: -
V gene: TRBV6-2/TRBV6-3
J gene: TRBJ2-1
D gene: TRBD2
CDR3 DNA: TGTGCCAGCAGTTACTCGATGGTGGCTAGCGGGAGTTCCTACAATGAGCAGTTCTTC
CDR3 protein: CASSYSMVASGSSYNEQFF

clone size: few
V gene: TRBV11-3
J gene: TRBJ2-5
D gene: -
CDR3 DNA: TGTGCCACTGCGCAGCGGTTCCAAGAGACCCAGTACTTC
CDR3 protein: CATAQRFQETQYF

clone size: -
V gene: TRBV3-1
J gene: TRBJ1-1
D gene: -
CDR3 DNA: TGTGCCAGCAGCCAAGGAAAAGGGTACGCTTTCTTT
CDR3 protein: CASSQGKGYAFF

clone size: -
V gene: TRBV12-3/TRBV12-4
J gene: TRBJ2-7
D gene: -
CDR3 DNA: TGTGCCAGCAGTTTAAGGGCGGGTTACTACGAGCAGTACTTC
CDR3 protein: CASSLRAGYYEQYF

clone size: -
V gene: TRBV9
J gene: TRBJ2-7
D gene: -
CDR3 DNA: TGTGCCAGCAGCAAACGAACGGGGGATTTGGCCTACGAGCAGTACTTC
CDR3 protein: CASSKRTGDLAYEQYF

clone size: many
V gene: TRBV6-4
J gene: TRBJ1-2
D gene: TRBD1
CDR3 DNA: TGTGCCAGCAGACTAGAGGGACAGGGGGCGCGAGGGGATGGCTACACCTTC
CDR3 protein: CASRLEGQGARGDGYTF

clone size: -
V gene: TRBV27
J gene: TRBJ2-7
D gene: TRBD1
CDR3 DNA: TGTGCCAGCAGTACCTTTGGACAGGGTGCTTTCTACGAGCAGTACTTC
CDR3 protein: CASSTFGQGAFYEQYF

clone size: -
V gene: TRBV15
J gene: TRBJ1-2
D gene: -
CDR3 DNA: TGTGCCACCAGATCCGGGACCTTCTATGGCTACACCTTC
CDR3 protein: CATRSGTFYGYTF

clone size: few
V gene: TRBV5-1
J gene: TRBJ1-1
D gene: TRBD1
CDR3 DNA: TGCGCCAGCAGCCCCGGACAGGGCTATACTGAAGCTTTCTTT
CDR3 protein: CASSPGQGYTEAFF

clone size: few
V gene: TRBV5-6
J gene: TRBJ2-3
D gene: -
CDR3 DNA: TGTGCCAGCAGCTCCATCATCAGGACAGATACGCAGTATTTT
CDR3 protein: CASSSIIRTDTQYF

clone size: -
V gene: TRBV5-5
J gene: TRBJ2-7
D gene: -
CDR3 DNA: TGTGCCAGCAGCTCTCGGGGGACCCCCTACGAGCAGTACTTC
CDR3 protein: CASSSRGTPYEQYF

clone size: many
V gene: TRBV28
J gene: TRBJ1-5
D gene: TRBD1
CDR3 DNA: TGTGCCAGCAGTTTACAACAGGGGGTATTAGATCAGCCCCAGCATTTT
CDR3 protein: CASSLQQGVLDQPQHF

clone size: -
V gene: TRBV12-3/TRBV12-4
J gene: TRBJ1-4
D gene: -
CDR3 DNA: TGTGCCAGCAGTTCAGACAGGACCGACAATGAAAAACTGTTTTTT
CDR3 protein: CASSSDRTDNEKLFF

clone size: few
V gene: TRBV20-1
J gene: TRBJ2-1
D gene: TRBD2
CDR3 DNA: TGCAGTGCGCGCAGCCTAGCGGGGGTAAGGAATGAGCAGTTCTTC
CDR3 protein: CSARSLAGVRNEQFF

clone size: few
V gene: TRBV5-1
J gene: TRBJ1-2
D gene: -
CDR3 DNA: TGCGCCAGCAGCTTGGCCTCATCCTATCCCTATGGCTACACCTTC
CDR3 protein: CASSLASSYPYGYTF

clone size: few
V gene: TRBV11-2
J gene: TRBJ1-1
D gene: -
CDR3 DNA: TGTGCCAGCAGCTTACTCCGGGGGTCTGAAGCTTTCTTT
CDR3 protein: CASSLLRGSEAFF

clone size: few
V gene: TRBV5-1
J gene: TRBJ1-1
D gene: TRBD1
CDR3 DNA: TGCGCCAGCAGCTTACAGGGGGTAAGCACTGAAGCTTTCTTT
CDR3 protein: CASSLQGVSTEAFF

clone size: -
V gene: TRBV7-2
J gene: TRBJ2-1
D gene: TRBD1
CDR3 DNA: TGTGCCAGCAGCTTAGACGGGGCAGGGGGTACTTATTACAATGAGCAGTTCTTC
CDR3 protein: CASSLDGAGGTYYNEQFF

clone size: -
V gene: TRBV9
J gene: TRBJ1-1
D gene: -
CDR3 DNA: TGTGCCAGCACCAGGGGAGATTCCACTGAAGCTTTCTTT
CDR3 protein: CASTRGDSTEAFF

clone size: few
V gene: TRBV5-1
J gene: TRBJ2-2
D gene: -
CDR3 DNA: TGCGCCAGCAGCCCGAGGGACCCACCCACCGGGGAGCTGTTTTTT
CDR3 protein: CASSPRDPPTGELFF

clone size: few
V gene: TRBV29-1
J gene: TRBJ2-5
D gene: -
CDR3 DNA: TGCAGCGTTGATAGCCTGGCTAGCGCGTACCAAGAGACCCAGTACTTC
CDR3 protein: CSVDSLASAYQETQYF

clone size: few
V gene: TRBV12-3/TRBV12-4
J gene: TRBJ1-6
D gene: TRBD1
CDR3 DNA: TGTGCCAGCAGTTTAGCAGGCACAGGGGCCTATTCACCCCTCCACTTT
CDR3 protein: CASSLAGTGAYSPLHF

clone size: few
V gene: TRBV4-1
J gene: TRBJ2-7
D gene: -
CDR3 DNA: TGCGCCAGCAGCAACCACCCGCGGGGCCCCGATATAGAGCAGTACTTC
CDR3 protein: CASSNHPRGPDIEQYF

clone size: -
V gene: TRBV29-1
J gene: TRBJ1-1
D gene: TRBD1
CDR3 DNA: TGCAGCGTAAGGGGACAGTTGAACACTGAAGCTTTCTTT
CDR3 protein: CSVRGQLNTEAFF

clone size: -
V gene: TRBV7-2
J gene: TRBJ2-3
D gene: -
CDR3 DNA: TGTGCCAGCAGCTTAGTTCGGGAGAGGGTCCCAGATACGCAGTATTTT
CDR3 protein: CASSLVRERVPDTQYF

clone size: -
V gene: TRBV24-1
J gene: TRBJ2-7
D gene: -
CDR3 DNA: TGTGCCACCAGTGATCAGTCATCAGGGATCAACGAGCAGTACTTC
CDR3 protein: CATSDQSSGINEQYF

clone size: few
V gene: TRBV10-3
J gene: TRBJ1-2
D gene: -
CDR3 DNA: TGTGCCATCAGTGACGGGACAAGAAATAACTATGGCTACACCTTC
CDR3 protein: CAISDGTRNNYGYTF

clone size: -
V gene: TRBV4-2
J gene: TRBJ2-7
D gene: -
CDR3 DNA: TGTGCCAGCAGCCAAGACGGGACAGGTTCTTTTGGGGCGGGAGAGCGGTACTTC
CDR3 protein: CASSQDGTGSFGAGERYF

clone size: -
V gene: TRBV6-5
J gene: TRBJ1-1
D gene: TRBD1
CDR3 DNA: TGTGCCAGCAGTTCACTCCTGGACAGGGTGGGTTTGGGCACTGAAGCTTTCTTT
CDR3 protein: CASSSLLDRVGLGTEAFF

clone size: -
V gene: TRBV7-6
J gene: TRBJ2-7
D gene: -
CDR3 DNA: TGTGCCAGCAGCCTTGGAGGGAGGGGGCCCTCCTACGAGCAGTACTTC
CDR3 protein: CASSLGGRGPSYEQYF

clone size: few
V gene: TRBV16
J gene: TRBJ2-1
D gene: -
CDR3 DNA: TGTGCCAGCAGCACCCAGGTAAATGAGCAGTTCTTC
CDR3 protein: CASSTQVNEQFF

clone size: few
V gene: TRBV20-1
J gene: TRBJ1-1
D gene: -
CDR3 DNA: TGCAGTGCCCCGCCAGACAACGGTGAAGCTTTCTTT
CDR3 protein: CSAPPDNGEAFF

clone size: few
V gene: TRBV18
J gene: TRBJ2-2
D gene: -
CDR3 DNA: TGTGCCAGCTCGGACAGAGAGACCGGGGAGCTGTTTTTT
CDR3 protein: CASSDRETGELFF

clone size: few
V gene: TRBV11-2
J gene: TRBJ1-1
D gene: -
CDR3 DNA: TGTGCCAGCAGCTGGAGCAGGGCCACTGAAGCTTTCTTT
CDR3 protein: CASSWSRATEAFF

clone size: few
V gene: TRBV9
J gene: TRBJ2-1
D gene: TRBD2
CDR3 DNA: TGTGCCAGCAGCGTAGGCGGGAGACCGGTGAATGAGCAGTTCTTC
CDR3 protein: CASSVGGRPVNEQFF

clone size: -
V gene: TRBV29-1
J gene: TRBJ2-3
D gene: -
CDR3 DNA: TGCAGCGTTTGGGGGAGCCTAGATACGCAGTATTTT
CDR3 protein: CSVWGSLDTQYF

clone size: many
V gene: TRBV7-9
J gene: TRBJ1-5
D gene: -
CDR3 DNA: TGTGCCAGCAGCTTAGGTCCCCTAGGTGGCAATCAGCCCCAGCATTTT
CDR3 protein: CASSLGPLGGNQPQHF

clone size: -
V gene: TRBV4-3
J gene: TRBJ2-7
D gene: -
CDR3 DNA: TGCGCCAGCAGCCAAGATCTGAGACGCCGATACTCCTACGAGCAGTACTTC
CDR3 protein: CASSQDLRRRYSYEQYF

clone size: -
V gene: TRBV5-1
J gene: TRBJ1-2
D gene: -
CDR3 DNA: TGCGCCAGCAGCCCACACAGGGATCTCTATGGCTACACCTTC
CDR3 protein: CASSPHRDLYGYTF

clone size: -
V gene: TRBV7-2
J gene: TRBJ2-3
D gene: TRBD2
CDR3 DNA: TGTGCCAGCAGCATTACTAGCGGGAGTAAGCAGTATTTT
CDR3 protein: CASSITSGSKQYF

clone size: -
V gene: TRBV15
J gene: TRBJ2-7
D gene: -
CDR3 DNA: TGTTACGAAAGGTTGTCCTCCTACGAGCAGTACTTC
CDR3 protein: CYERLSSYEQYF

clone size: once
V gene: TRBV25-1
J gene: TRBJ2-5
D gene: TRBD2
CDR3 DNA: TGTGCCAGTGCGACTAGCGGGACAGAGACCCAGTACTTC
CDR3 protein: CASATSGTETQYF

clone size: -
V gene: TRBV20-1
J gene: TRBJ1-2
D gene: TRBD1
CDR3 DNA: TGCAGTGCTTCGAGCAGGGGGTACTATGGCTACACCTTC
CDR3 protein: CSASSRGYYGYTF

clone size: few
V gene: TRBV4-3
J gene: TRBJ1-2
D gene: -
CDR3 DNA: TGCGCCAGCAGCCAAGGGGAGGGGAACTATGGCTACACCTTC
CDR3 protein: CASSQGEGNYGYTF